The T cell receptor (beta chain) described here comes from a study of Ad26.COV2.S vaccination and SARS-CoV-2 variants (TCRdb year 2021). Regarding the complete study: Donors in the vaccine arm were drawn from COV1001, a phase I-IIa trial of Ad26.COV2.S in healthy adults that was multicentre, randomized, double-blind and placebo-controlled. TCRbeta repertoire sequencing was used to assess the specificity and breadth of SARS-CoV-2-reactive T cell receptors after Ad26.COV2.S vaccination. Trial participants were randomized into five groups of five: low-dose or high-dose Ad26.COV2.S given once or twice, or placebo on both occasions. The TCR-sequenced set comprised around 32 samples: around 20 Ad26.COV2.S vaccine recipients, 5 placebo recipients and 8 SARS-CoV-2 convalescent individuals. Ad26.COV2.S was administered intramuscularly at 5 x 10^10 or 1 x 10^11 viral particles, either as a single shot or as two shots given 56 days apart. Throughout the experiments and outcome assessment, investigators stayed blinded to trial group allocation.

TCRbeta CDR3 regions were sequenced with the immunoSEQ Assay. After extraction, genomic DNA underwent amplification by bias-controlled multiplex PCR, followed by high-throughput sequencing. Under the source paper's analysis protocol: To quantify the absolute abundance of every unique TCRbeta CDR3 region, sequences were collapsed and filtered. T cell fraction was estimated by normalization of TCRbeta template counts to usable DNA, with usable DNA being measured through amplification of reference genes present in all nucleated cells. Repertoire TCRs were annotated as SARS-CoV-2-specific by exact matching of V gene, CDR3 amino acid sequence and J gene to a known reactive TCR set. The reference SARS-CoV-2 TCR set came from MIRA and was filtered for enrichment in COVID-19-positive ImmuneCODE repertoires, removing public or cross-reactive TCRs. Using the MIRA antigens, annotated TCRs were further analysed by specific ORF or by position within an ORF. Breadth was defined as annotated unique rearrangements over total unique productive rearrangements; depth was the summed frequency of those rearrangements. Two-sided Wilcoxon rank-sum tests were used to compare TCR breadth between groups. In its TCRdb copy, this immuneACCESS table keeps in-frame sequences only and misses some clones. Where compared with another copy, unresolved V genes explain less than half of these, and the others have no known cause. For V, J and clone size, that table is used; D and trimming come from the DNA. The sample contains 200,000 to 250,000 clones, more than 75% of them found a single time. The ten largest clonotypes hold roughly a tenth of the sample.

As for this clone: No antigen is known for it. No clone much larger than this one lies a single base away; base qualities are absent.

The CDR3 numbers 14 residues from cysteine through phenylalanine. CDR3 DNA is the only sequence kept; it has 42 bases, read in frame from the first base. The V end loses 2 bases and the J end loses 1 base, and a stretch of 6 bases separates them. From the germline V gene, CDR1 is MDHEN and CDR2 is SYDVKM. What the authors observed across the whole study: After vaccination, spike-specific CD8+ and CD4+ T cell responses were reported to show substantial breadth. It was noted by the authors that total T cell responses may have been underestimated by the TCR breadth and depth analyses. The study was not powered to compare responses between vaccine doses or regimens. Non-spike TCR breadth was comparable between vaccine and placebo recipients, consistent with the vaccine containing only spike. Spike-specific TCR breadth was higher in Ad26.COV2.S recipients than in placebo recipients (P = 0.0014).

The treatment or condition label for this specimen denotes: around 19 received Ad26.COV2.S at low or high dose, single or two shots; five or six received placebo; per-sample allocation not given. For vaccine and placebo recipients, repertoires were sequenced using samples collected on day 63 after the first injection. In Cohort 1b, 25 adults aged 18-55 years were enrolled at a single site in Boston, USA, between 29 July and 7 August 2020. Ad26.COV2.S was a replication-incompetent adenovirus type 26 vector that expressed a prefusion-stabilized SARS-CoV-2 spike protein derived from the original Wuhan strain.

The chain couples TRBV28 to TRBJ2-1; no D gene call is confident. Source: peripheral blood, taken in a trial of Ad26.COV2.S vaccine versus placebo. This clonotype was obtained from a person aged 18-60 years who received the Ad26.COV2.S COVID-19 vaccine or a placebo. The nucleotide sequence reads TGTGCCAGCAGTTTACGGGCGTCCTACAATGAGCAGTTCTTC. This gives the protein CASSLRASYNEQFF.